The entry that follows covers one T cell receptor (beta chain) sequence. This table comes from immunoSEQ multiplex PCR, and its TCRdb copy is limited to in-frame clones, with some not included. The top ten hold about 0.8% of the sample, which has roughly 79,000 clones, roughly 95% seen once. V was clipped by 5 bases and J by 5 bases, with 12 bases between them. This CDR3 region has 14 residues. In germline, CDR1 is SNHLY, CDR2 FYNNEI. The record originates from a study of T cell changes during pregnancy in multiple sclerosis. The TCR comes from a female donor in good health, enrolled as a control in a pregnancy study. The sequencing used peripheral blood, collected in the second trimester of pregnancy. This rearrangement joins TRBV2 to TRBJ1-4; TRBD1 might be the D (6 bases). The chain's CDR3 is CASSMGQKNEKLFF. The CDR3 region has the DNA TGTGCCAGCAGTATGGGACAAAAAAATGAAAAACTGTTTTTT.